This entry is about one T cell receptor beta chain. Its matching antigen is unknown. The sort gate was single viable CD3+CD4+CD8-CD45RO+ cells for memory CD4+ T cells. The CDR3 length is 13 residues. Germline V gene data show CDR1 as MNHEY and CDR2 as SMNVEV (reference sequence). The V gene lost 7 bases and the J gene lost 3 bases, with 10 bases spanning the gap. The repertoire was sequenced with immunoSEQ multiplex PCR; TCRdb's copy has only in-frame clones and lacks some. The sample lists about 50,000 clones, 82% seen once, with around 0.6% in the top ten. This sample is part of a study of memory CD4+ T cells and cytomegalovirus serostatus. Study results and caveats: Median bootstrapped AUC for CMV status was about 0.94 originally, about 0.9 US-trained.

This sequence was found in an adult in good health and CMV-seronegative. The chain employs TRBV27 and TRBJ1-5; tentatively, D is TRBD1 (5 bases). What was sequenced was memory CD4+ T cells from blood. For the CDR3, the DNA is TGTGCCAGCACTTCAGGGACCAATCAGCCCCAGCATTTT. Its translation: CASTSGTNQPQHF.